This T cell receptor beta chain was recorded in a study of blood T cell repertoires in COVID-19. Overall study: Acute and convalescent COVID-19 specimens originated in the United States, Italy and Spain.

Per the original methods: Amplifying reference gene primers gave estimates of nucleated cell counts. Sequenced by immunoSEQ multiplex PCR; TCRdb stores in-frame clones only, minus some. Clonal size and the V and J genes are those of that table, whereas D and trimming came from the DNA. Counted here are 250,000 or so clones, 88% occurring once; the ten biggest clones make up 0.9% to 1%. Per the germline V gene, CDR1 is SGHNT and CDR2 is YYREEE (reference sequence). V was pared by 4 bases and J by 5 bases, with 18 bases between. There are 15 residues in the CDR3. Sequences were obtained from peripheral blood. V and J are TRBV5-4 and TRBJ2-5, with D perhaps TRBD2 (5 bases). The clonotype was recovered from a woman aged 40 to 50 who had recovered from COVID-19. The CDR3 nucleotides are TGTGCCAGCAGCCACCCCAAGGGAGCTTTGGAGACCCAGTACTTC. This encodes CASSHPKGALETQYF.